The rows below give T cell receptor beta chains drawn from one sample of a study of shared clonotypes between healthy human individuals. The data were produced by immunoSEQ multiplex PCR, yet TCRdb's version contains in-frame clones alone and is incomplete. Among some 2.1 million clones listed, 80% to 95% were seen once. Sequencing used naive CD8+ T cells from PBMCs. The receptors here all came from a man aged 18 to 29 in good health. Some clones in this sample may be carry-over from other donors' samples. Both conserved end residues are part of each CDR3. Fields, in order: J gene, clone size, V gene, D gene, CDR3 DNA, CDR3 protein. D genes are given only for firm matches. Where a row states a size, it is once, few, many or the class of an expanded clone; other rows omit it.

TRBJ1-5,-,TRBV6-6,-,TGTGCCAGCAGTTATCAAACAGGGCATAGCAATCAGCCCCAGCATTTT,CASSYQTGHSNQPQHF
TRBJ2-3,once,TRBV2,-,TGTGCCAGCAGTGAGACTAGGGGTACGCAGTATTTT,CASSETRGTQYF
TRBJ2-7,few,TRBV27,TRBD2,TGTGCCAGCAGTTGGGCGGGAGGCCCCCAATACGAGCAGTACTTC,CASSWAGGPQYEQYF
TRBJ2-5,-,TRBV6-6,-,TGTGCCAGCAGTTACTCGAGGGAAGGAGACCAAGAGACCCAGTACTTC,CASSYSREGDQETQYF
TRBJ1-1,-,TRBV5-5,-,TGTGCCAGCAGCTCCCCCGGGGACACTGAAGCTTTCTTT,CASSSPGDTEAFF
TRBJ1-1,-,TRBV7-6,-,TGTGCCAGCAGCTTAGGGACACTCCCCAGGGAAGCTTTCTTT,CASSLGTLPREAFF
TRBJ2-7,-,TRBV13,TRBD1,TGTGCCAGCAGCTCCCGGACAGGGGTAGGCTACGAGCAGTACTTC,CASSSRTGVGYEQYF
TRBJ2-3,-,TRBV7-9,TRBD2,TGTGCCAGCAGCTTAGCCCTAGGAAGCGGGAGTGGTTCGTTT,CASSLALGSGSGSF
TRBJ2-7,-,TRBV7-8,-,TGTGCCAGCACTCGCGTGGCGAGCTCCTACGAGCAGTACTTC,CASTRVASSYEQYF
TRBJ2-5,-,TRBV7-9,TRBD1,TGTGCCAGCAGCCGGGACAGTCCAGAGACCCAGTACTTC,CASSRDSPETQYF
TRBJ2-3,-,TRBV28,TRBD1,TGTGCCAGCACCCCCCTTTTGGAAGACAGGGCAGATACGCAGTATTTT,CASTPLLEDRADTQYF
TRBJ1-1,-,TRBV28,-,TGTGCCAGCAGCGATAAGGGATGGAACACTGAAGCTTTCTTT,CASSDKGWNTEAFF
TRBJ1-5,-,TRBV4-3,-,TGCGCCAGCAGCCGAGACGGGGAAAGTCAGCCCCAGCATTTT,CASSRDGESQPQHF
TRBJ1-4,-,TRBV7-9,-,TGTGCCAGCAGCTTCCGGGACGGGAATGAAAAACTGTTTTTT,CASSFRDGNEKLFF
TRBJ1-5,once,TRBV21-1,-,TGTGCCAGCAGGATTAGGAGGTACCAGCCCCAGCATTTT,CASRIRRYQPQHF
TRBJ2-5,-,TRBV5-1,TRBD2,TGCGCCAGCAGCCCGAGGACTAGCGGGTACCCGGAGACCCAGTACTTC,CASSPRTSGYPETQYF